A selection of T cell receptor beta chains follows, all from one sample in a study of blood T cell repertoires in COVID-19. Here immunoSEQ multiplex PCR was the method, and the copy in TCRdb shows in-frame clones only, minus some. The sample includes over 150,000 clones, 65% to 90% seen only once; the top ten take about 12%. The sample consisted of peripheral blood. These receptors were collected from a human donor in a cohort sampled during active COVID-19. CDR3s include the opening cysteine and the closing phenylalanine or tryptophan. A D gene is named only where the DNA matches it firmly. Clone size, where shown, is once, few, many, or a class for clones that have expanded.

J gene,D gene,V gene,clone size,CDR3 DNA,CDR3 protein
TRBJ1-2,-,TRBV7-9,-,TGTGCCAGCAGCCCAGGGACAAATGGCTATGGCTACACCTTC,CASSPGTNGYGYTF
TRBJ1-2,TRBD1,TRBV19,-,TGTGCCAGTAGTATGTTACCGGGACAGGGGTATGGCTACACCTTC,CASSMLPGQGYGYTF
TRBJ2-7,-,TRBV11-2,-,TGTGCCAGCAGCTTGTGGGGTCCCGGGGTAGGCTCCTACGAGCAGTACTTC,CASSLWGPGVGSYEQYF
TRBJ2-1,-,TRBV6-1,-,TGTGCCAGCAGTGAATCCTGGGGGCCCTACAATGAGCAGTTCTTC,CASSESWGPYNEQFF
TRBJ2-7,-,TRBV16,-,TGTGCCAGCAGCTTCGGGATATACTACGAGCAGTACTTC,CASSFGIYYEQYF
TRBJ2-2,-,TRBV12-3/TRBV12-4,-,TGTGCCAGCAGTCAGGTATCCGGGGAGCTGTTTTTT,CASSQVSGELFF
TRBJ2-5,TRBD2,TRBV7-9,once,TGTGCCAGCAGCTTACCAGCGGGGAGGGGAAAGACCCAGTACTTC,CASSLPAGRGKTQYF
TRBJ2-7,-,TRBV10-3,-,TGTGCCATCAGTGAGCAGGGGTTCGAGCAATACTTC,CAISEQGFEQYF
TRBJ1-3,-,TRBV5-1,-,TGCGCCAGCAGCTTCGGGGAGGGGAACACCATATATTTT,CASSFGEGNTIYF
TRBJ2-7,TRBD2,TRBV3-1/TRBV3-2,-,TGTGCCAGCAGCCAAACTAGCGGGAGGACCTACGAGCAGTACTTC,CASSQTSGRTYEQYF
TRBJ2-3,-,TRBV7-9,-,TGTGCCAGCAGCACCCTCCCCAAGGAGACGGGAGTTGGAGATACGCAGTATTTT,CASSTLPKETGVGDTQYF
TRBJ1-1,-,TRBV7-2,-,TGTGCCAGCAGCTTAGATGGGGGCGCATACACTGAAGCTTTCTTT,CASSLDGGAYTEAFF
TRBJ2-2,TRBD1,TRBV5-1,-,TGCGCCAGCAGCTTGGAGGGGACAGTTAACACCGGGGAGCTGTTTTTT,CASSLEGTVNTGELFF
TRBJ1-3,-,TRBV3-1/TRBV3-2,-,TGTGCCAGCAGCCAAGATCCCGGGGGAAACACCATATATTTT,CASSQDPGGNTIYF
TRBJ2-5,TRBD1,TRBV28,-,TGTGCCAGCAGTATACGACAGGGCCAAGAGACCCAGTACTTC,CASSIRQGQETQYF
TRBJ2-5,-,TRBV10-2,-,TGCGCCAGCAGTGAGCGGTGTCAGGGAGGCCAAGAGACCCAGTACTTC,CASSERCQGGQETQYF
TRBJ2-1,-,TRBV7-2,-,TGTGCCAGCAGCTTCCGTAGAGACAATGAGCAGTTCTTC,CASSFRRDNEQFF
TRBJ2-2,-,TRBV20-1,-,TGCAGTGCTAGTAAACCGGGGACCGGGGAGCTGTTTTTT,CSASKPGTGELFF
TRBJ1-4,TRBD1,TRBV7-2,-,TGTGCCAGCAGCCCGCGACAGGGAAGATTAGAAAAACTGTTTTTT,CASSPRQGRLEKLFF
TRBJ2-1,-,TRBV29-1,-,TGCAGCGTTGCAACTCAGGCCCATGAGCAGTTCTTC,CSVATQAHEQFF
TRBJ2-2,TRBD2,TRBV4-1,once,TGCGCCAGCAGCCAATTAATAGCGGGAGGAGCCCGGACCGGGGAGCTGTTTTTT,CASSQLIAGGARTGELFF
TRBJ2-7,TRBD2,TRBV27,-,TGTGCCAGCGGCACGACTAGCGGGATAGTCCACGAGCAGTACTTC,CASGTTSGIVHEQYF
TRBJ2-7,TRBD2,TRBV19,-,TGTGCCAGTAGTGGTACTAGCGGGAAGGGGAACTACGAGCAGTACTTC,CASSGTSGKGNYEQYF
TRBJ2-1,-,TRBV18,-,TGTGCCAGCTCACCTCGCGGGGTTTACAATGAGCAGTTCTTC,CASSPRGVYNEQFF
TRBJ1-2,TRBD1,TRBV5-1,-,TGCGCCAGCAGCCAGACAGGGGGAGACGGCTACACCTTC,CASSQTGGDGYTF
TRBJ1-2,TRBD1,TRBV15,-,TGTGCCACCAGCAGGGAGGGACAGGGCGTGCGGGGCTACACCTTC,CATSREGQGVRGYTF
TRBJ1-2,-,TRBV4-1,-,TGCGCCAGCAGCCAAGATTCTAAACTGAGCTACACCTTC,CASSQDSKLSYTF
TRBJ2-7,TRBD2,TRBV7-2,-,TGTGCCAGCAGTGGACTAGCCTACGAGCAGTACTTC,CASSGLAYEQYF
TRBJ2-7,TRBD2,TRBV7-8,-,TGTGCCAGCAGCTTAGATCGGGGGGCCTACGAGCAGTACTTC,CASSLDRGAYEQYF
TRBJ2-3,-,TRBV18,-,TGTGCCAGCTCACCACGTATCACAGATACGCAGTATTTT,CASSPRITDTQYF
TRBJ1-2,-,TRBV27,-,TGTGCCAGCAGTTTAAAGCAGGGGAGCTATGGCTACACCTTC,CASSLKQGSYGYTF
TRBJ2-5,-,TRBV28,-,TGTGCCAGCAGTACCGGGGAGACCCAGTACTTC,CASSTGETQYF
TRBJ2-1,TRBD1,TRBV19,once,TGTGCCAGTCGACAGGGCACTGAGCAGTTCTTC,CASRQGTEQFF
TRBJ2-7,TRBD1,TRBV5-1,-,TGCGCCAGCAGCCTGTGGGACAGCTCCTACGAGCAGTACTTC,CASSLWDSSYEQYF
TRBJ1-4,TRBD1,TRBV28,-,TGTGCCAGCAGTTTACCGGGACAGGGCGGGGAAAAACTGTTTTTT,CASSLPGQGGEKLFF
TRBJ2-4,TRBD1,TRBV5-6,-,TGTGCCAGCAGCACGGGGACAGAAAACATTCAGTACTTC,CASSTGTENIQYF
TRBJ2-5,TRBD2,TRBV9,-,TGTGCCAGCAGCGTTCTAGCGGGAGGGCCAAAGACCCAGTACTTC,CASSVLAGGPKTQYF
TRBJ1-2,-,TRBV30,many,TGTGCCTGGGAGACATCGATGAACTATGGCTACACCTTC,CAWETSMNYGYTF
TRBJ2-3,TRBD2,TRBV5-1,-,TGCGCCAGCAGCTTGGGGTGGACTAGCGGGAGGAAGAATACGCAGTATTTT,CASSLGWTSGRKNTQYF
TRBJ2-7,-,TRBV6-5,-,TGTGCCAGCCGTTTCTCCCTAGGAGTCTACGAGCAGTACTTC,CASRFSLGVYEQYF
TRBJ2-5,TRBD1,TRBV7-2,-,TGTGCCAGCAGTTACACCAGGGGGCAAGAGACCCAGTACTTC,CASSYTRGQETQYF
TRBJ1-2,-,TRBV30,-,TGTGCCTGGAGGGAACCCTCCGGGACAAGGAATGGCTACACCTTC,CAWREPSGTRNGYTF